What follows describes a single TCR beta chain. Its specificity is unknown. A junction boundary mismatches the germline segment, possibly from a read error. These data are taken from a study of T cell responses to AZD1222 COVID-19 vaccine. Study-wide findings and caveats: Donors skewed white British and female; clonal diversity was possibly underestimated. Without day 14 samples, only post-peak T cell repertoires were studied. Spike regions recognized by vaccine-associated CD4 TCRs spanned the protein, led by 160-218 and 743-854.

CDR3 length: 13 amino acids. CDR1 and CDR2 (germline): SSHAT, FNYEAQ (reference sequence). This table comes from immunoSEQ multiplex PCR, and its TCRdb copy is limited to in-frame clones, with some not included. This sample has approximately 84,000 clones, with about four fifths found just once. Pooling covered second doses at about 4 or about 12 weeks. The receptor's source is an adult who received the AZD1222 COVID-19 vaccine. The V and J genes are TRBV7-7 and TRBJ2-4; 7 bases match TRBD2. The sequencing used peripheral blood, collected 28 days after the second AZD1222 dose. As DNA, the CDR3 is TGTGCTAGCAGCTTGGGGGGGAGTGACATTCAGTACTTC. It is translated as CASSLGGSDIQYF.